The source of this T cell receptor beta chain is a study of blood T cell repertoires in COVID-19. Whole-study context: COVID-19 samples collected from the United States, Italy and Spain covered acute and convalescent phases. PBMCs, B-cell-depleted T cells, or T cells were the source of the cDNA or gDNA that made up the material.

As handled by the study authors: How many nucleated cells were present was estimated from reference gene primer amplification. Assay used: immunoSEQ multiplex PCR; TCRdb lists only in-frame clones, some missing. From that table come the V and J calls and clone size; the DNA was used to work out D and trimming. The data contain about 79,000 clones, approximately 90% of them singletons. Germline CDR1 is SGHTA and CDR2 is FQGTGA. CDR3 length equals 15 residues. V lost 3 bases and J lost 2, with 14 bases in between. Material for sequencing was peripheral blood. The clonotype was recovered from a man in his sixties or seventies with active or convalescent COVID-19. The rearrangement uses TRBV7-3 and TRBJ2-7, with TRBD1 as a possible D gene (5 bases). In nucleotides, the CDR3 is TGTGCCAGCAGCTTGGACCCAGGGCCGACCTACGAGCAGTACTTC. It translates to CASSLDPGPTYEQYF.